The 7 T cell receptor beta chains in this list originate from one sample, sequenced in a study of cytomegalovirus exposure and HLA in healthy donors. PCR used 60 Vbeta primers and 13 Jbeta primers. Method: immunoSEQ multiplex PCR; TCRdb's copy keeps in-frame clones and lacks some. This sample yields approximately 180,000 clones, of which 75% to 80% are seen a single time; less than 8% belongs to the top ten. Input material: PBMCs. The receptors here all came from a man aged 40-49 years in good health and CMV-seropositive.

This chain joins TRBV14 and TRBJ2-7, with D tentatively TRBD1 (6 bases). The V end lost 0 bases, the J end lost 2 bases, and 14 bases lay between the germline ends. Germline CDR1 is SGHDN and CDR2 is FVKESK. The CDR3 consists of 16 residues. For the CDR3, the DNA is TGTGCCAGCAGCCAAGATCTTACAGGGCGAACCTACGAGCAGTACTTC. It encodes CASSQDLTGRTYEQYF.

V gene TRBV5-1 combines with J gene TRBJ2-3; 12 nucleotides align to TRBD2. J lost 2 bases, V lost 4 bases, and 8 bases had no gene match. The CDR3 runs 17 residues. Per germline, CDR1 SGHRS and CDR2 YFSETQ. The CDR3: CASSRQGLAGITDTQYF. CDR3 nucleotides: TGCGCCAGCAGCAGACAAGGACTAGCGGGAATCACAGATACGCAGTATTTT.

This chain uses TRBV5-1 with TRBJ2-7; a possible D gene is TRBD1 (5 bases). V gave up 5 bases and J gave up 5 bases, with 14 bases separating them. From germline, CDR1 is SGHRS and CDR2 YFSETQ. This CDR3 contains 13 residues. The CDR3 is CASSGQGEHEQYF. CDR3 in DNA: TGCGCCAGCAGTGGCCAGGGTGAACACGAGCAGTACTTC.

The chain uses TRBV6-6 and TRBJ1-3; 7 nucleotides agree with TRBD1. J lost 3 bases, V lost 5 bases, and 4 bases had no gene match. CDR1 is MNHNY, CDR2 SVGAGI, per germline (reference sequence). The CDR3 covers 14 residues. CDR3 amino acids: CASSPGTVGNTIYF. The CDR3 DNA sequence: TGTGCCAGCAGTCCCGGGACAGTTGGAAACACCATATATTTT.

The chain employs TRBV4-1 and TRBJ1-2; 8 nucleotides agree with TRBD1. V dropped 1 base and J dropped 4; count of bases not matched to a gene: 11. Germline CDR1 is MGHRA and CDR2 is YSYEKL. The CDR3 spans 17 residues. CDR3 in DNA: TGCGCCAGCAGCCAAGCCCTCACGGACAGGGCGGGCTATGGCTACACCTTC. Protein: CASSQALTDRAGYGYTF.

J is TRBJ2-3 and V is TRBV11-3, with no clear D. Germline-derived CDR1 and CDR2 are SGHNT and YENEEA. V lost 7 bases and J lost 1, with 12 bases in between. The CDR3 totals 14 residues. CDR3 protein: CASTVTTGTDTQYF. In DNA, the CDR3 is TGTGCCAGCACCGTCACCACGGGCACAGATACGCAGTATTTT.

This clone was observed a handful of times. This chain connects TRBV5-1 to TRBJ2-7; 12 bases are shared with TRBD1. The V gene's germline CDR1 is SGHRS and CDR2 YFSETQ. The CDR3 is 16 amino acids. Trimming cost V 4 bases and J 0 bases; bases outside gene matches: 5. The CDR3 protein is CASSIVGQGASYEQYF. CDR3 coding DNA: TGCGCCAGCAGCATTGTGGGACAGGGGGCCTCCTACGAGCAGTACTTC.